Listed below are T cell receptor beta chains from one sample, sequenced in a study of T-cell memory formation after mild COVID-19. TCRdb recomputed calls from the 5' RACE reads with MiXCR, one row per CDR3 protein. The table has some 97,000 distinct CDR3 sequences, more than 9.5% seen once. Sequenced sample: PBMCs or a T cell subset sorted from them (not recorded which). These TCRs come from a man between 18 and 29 years old who had mild COVID-19 (a few samples of this study predate the infection). Cell type and time point are not known. Both conserved end residues are part of each CDR3. Fields, in order: clone size, V gene, D gene, CDR3 length, J gene, CDR3 protein, CDR3 DNA. D genes are given only for firm matches. Clone size is stated in some rows and not others, as once, few, many or a class when expanded.

clone_size: NA
v_call: TRBV6-5
d_call: TRBD2
cdr3_length: 15
j_call: TRBJ2-7
cdr3_aa: CASSPSSGGAFEQYF
cdr3_nt: TGTGCCAGCAGTCCCAGTAGCGGGGGGGCCTTCGAGCAGTACTTC

clone_size: many
v_call: TRBV6-4
d_call: NA
cdr3_length: 14
j_call: TRBJ2-1
cdr3_aa: CASSETVDYNEQFF
cdr3_nt: TGTGCCAGCAGTGAAACAGTAGATTACAATGAGCAGTTCTTC

clone_size: few
v_call: TRBV6-2/TRBV6-3
d_call: NA
cdr3_length: 14
j_call: TRBJ2-5
cdr3_aa: CASSPRGRGKTQYF
cdr3_nt: TGTGCCAGCAGTCCCCGGGGCAGGGGTAAGACCCAGTACTTC

clone_size: few
v_call: TRBV3-1
d_call: NA
cdr3_length: 18
j_call: TRBJ1-2
cdr3_aa: CASSQDFPRTEINYGYTF
cdr3_nt: TGTGCCAGCAGCCAAGATTTCCCGAGGACAGAGATAAACTATGGCTACACCTTC

clone_size: NA
v_call: TRBV27
d_call: NA
cdr3_length: 13
j_call: TRBJ2-7
cdr3_aa: CASSVGRSAEQYF
cdr3_nt: TGTGCCAGTTCTGTAGGTAGGTCTGCCGAGCAGTACTTC

clone_size: NA
v_call: TRBV12-3/TRBV12-4
d_call: NA
cdr3_length: 14
j_call: TRBJ1-5
cdr3_aa: CASSRTGSNQPQHF
cdr3_nt: TGTGCCAGCAGCAGAACAGGCAGCAATCAGCCCCAGCATTTT

clone_size: few
v_call: TRBV4-3
d_call: NA
cdr3_length: 13
j_call: TRBJ1-2
cdr3_aa: CASSHRDRLDYTF
cdr3_nt: TGCGCCAGCAGCCACCGGGACCGCCTGGACTACACCTTC

clone_size: once
v_call: TRBV9
d_call: NA
cdr3_length: 15
j_call: TRBJ1-5
cdr3_aa: CASSVGGIDNQPQHF
cdr3_nt: TGTGCCAGCAGCGTAGGAGGGATTGACAATCAGCCCCAGCATTTT

clone_size: NA
v_call: TRBV7-2
d_call: TRBD1
cdr3_length: 13
j_call: TRBJ1-6
cdr3_aa: CASSAGTVLALHF
cdr3_nt: TGTGCCAGCAGCGCAGGGACAGTTCTAGCCCTCCACTTT

clone_size: NA
v_call: TRBV5-1
d_call: TRBD2
cdr3_length: 16
j_call: TRBJ2-1
cdr3_aa: CASSYGRGFSYNEQFF
cdr3_nt: TGCGCCAGCAGTTACGGGCGGGGGTTCTCCTACAATGAGCAGTTCTTC

clone_size: few
v_call: TRBV19
d_call: NA
cdr3_length: 16
j_call: TRBJ1-5
cdr3_aa: CASSIDGAGGNQPQHF
cdr3_nt: TGTGCCAGTAGTATAGATGGGGCAGGAGGCAATCAGCCCCAGCATTTT

clone_size: few
v_call: TRBV27
d_call: NA
cdr3_length: 14
j_call: TRBJ1-5
cdr3_aa: CASSLGTGHQPQHF
cdr3_nt: TGTGCCAGCAGTTTGGGGACGGGGCATCAGCCCCAGCATTTT

clone_size: NA
v_call: TRBV6-2/TRBV6-3
d_call: TRBD2
cdr3_length: 18
j_call: TRBJ2-1
cdr3_aa: CASSYSPSGGHRNNEQFF
cdr3_nt: TGTGCCAGCAGTTACAGTCCTAGCGGGGGGCATAGGAACAATGAGCAGTTCTTC

clone_size: NA
v_call: TRBV27
d_call: NA
cdr3_length: 12
j_call: TRBJ2-7
cdr3_aa: CASSFPGDEQYF
cdr3_nt: TGTGCCAGCAGTTTCCCCGGGGACGAGCAGTACTTC

clone_size: NA
v_call: TRBV12-3/TRBV12-4
d_call: NA
cdr3_length: 11
j_call: TRBJ1-2
cdr3_aa: CASSFFLGYTF
cdr3_nt: TGTGCCAGCAGTTTTTTTCTAGGGTACACCTTC

clone_size: NA
v_call: TRBV11-2
d_call: NA
cdr3_length: 15
j_call: TRBJ2-1
cdr3_aa: CASSLDTDTYNEQFF
cdr3_nt: TGTGCCAGCAGCTTGGATACAGACACATACAATGAGCAGTTCTTC

clone_size: NA
v_call: TRBV4-1
d_call: NA
cdr3_length: 14
j_call: TRBJ2-2
cdr3_aa: CASSQTAGPGELFF
cdr3_nt: TGCGCCAGCAGCCAAACCGCGGGGCCCGGGGAGCTGTTTTTT

clone_size: NA
v_call: TRBV9
d_call: TRBD1
cdr3_length: 17
j_call: TRBJ1-2
cdr3_aa: CASSARDRATSHYGYTF
cdr3_nt: TGTGCCAGCAGCGCCCGGGACAGGGCCACCTCTCACTATGGCTACACCTTC

clone_size: NA
v_call: TRBV7-9
d_call: TRBD1
cdr3_length: 14
j_call: TRBJ2-5
cdr3_aa: CASSRTGTQETQYF
cdr3_nt: TGTGCCAGCAGCAGGACAGGAACCCAAGAGACCCAGTACTTC

clone_size: few
v_call: TRBV29-1
d_call: TRBD2
cdr3_length: 16
j_call: TRBJ2-3
cdr3_aa: CSVEGTSGGPTDTQYF
cdr3_nt: TGCAGCGTTGAAGGAACTAGCGGGGGCCCCACAGATACGCAGTATTTT

clone_size: many
v_call: TRBV6-5
d_call: NA
cdr3_length: 11
j_call: TRBJ2-3
cdr3_aa: CASSNTDTQYF
cdr3_nt: TGTGCCAGCAGTAACACAGATACGCAGTATTTT

clone_size: few
v_call: TRBV30
d_call: TRBD2
cdr3_length: 15
j_call: TRBJ2-1
cdr3_aa: CAWSVESGGYNEQFF
cdr3_nt: TGTGCCTGGAGTGTTGAGAGCGGGGGGTACAATGAGCAGTTCTTC

clone_size: NA
v_call: TRBV7-9
d_call: TRBD2
cdr3_length: 18
j_call: TRBJ2-2
cdr3_aa: CASSRIAGRNLNTGELFF
cdr3_nt: TGTGCCAGCAGCCGTATAGCGGGGAGGAATTTAAACACCGGGGAGCTGTTTTTT

clone_size: NA
v_call: TRBV7-9
d_call: TRBD2
cdr3_length: 15
j_call: TRBJ2-5
cdr3_aa: CASSPHAGGQETQYF
cdr3_nt: TGTGCCAGCAGCCCGCACGCGGGGGGTCAAGAGACCCAGTACTTC

clone_size: few
v_call: TRBV7-9
d_call: NA
cdr3_length: 14
j_call: TRBJ2-1
cdr3_aa: CASSLDGGFNEQFF
cdr3_nt: TGTGCCAGCAGCTTAGACGGGGGTTTTAATGAGCAGTTCTTC

clone_size: many
v_call: TRBV20-1
d_call: TRBD1
cdr3_length: 15
j_call: TRBJ2-5
cdr3_aa: CSANSRDRPFRTQYF
cdr3_nt: TGCAGTGCAAATTCCCGGGACAGGCCCTTCAGGACCCAGTACTTC

clone_size: few
v_call: TRBV9
d_call: TRBD1
cdr3_length: 15
j_call: TRBJ1-2
cdr3_aa: CASLIWDRGSYGYTF
cdr3_nt: TGTGCCAGCCTTATTTGGGACAGGGGTAGTTATGGCTACACCTTC